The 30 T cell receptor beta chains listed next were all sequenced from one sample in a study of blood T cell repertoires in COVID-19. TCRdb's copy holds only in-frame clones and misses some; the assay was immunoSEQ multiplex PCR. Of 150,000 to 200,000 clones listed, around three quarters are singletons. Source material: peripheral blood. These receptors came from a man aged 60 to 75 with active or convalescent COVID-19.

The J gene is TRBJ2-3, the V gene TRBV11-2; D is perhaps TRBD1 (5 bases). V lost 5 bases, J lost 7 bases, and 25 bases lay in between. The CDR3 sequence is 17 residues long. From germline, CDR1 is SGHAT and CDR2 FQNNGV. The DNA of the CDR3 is TGTGCCAGCAGCCGCACCTTTACAGGCGGTCCGTGGAATACGCAGTATTTT. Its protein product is CASSRTFTGGPWNTQYF.

This CDR3 reads CASSLASGSDTQYF. The DNA for the CDR3 is TGTGCCAGCAGCCTCGCTAGCGGTTCAGATACGCAGTATTTT. V is TRBV6-1 and J is TRBJ2-3, with 7 bases matching TRBD2. The CDR3 contains 14 residues. Germline V gene data show CDR1 as MNHNS and CDR2 as SASEGT. J gave up 4 bases and V 6 bases, and 7 bases lay outside the gene matches.

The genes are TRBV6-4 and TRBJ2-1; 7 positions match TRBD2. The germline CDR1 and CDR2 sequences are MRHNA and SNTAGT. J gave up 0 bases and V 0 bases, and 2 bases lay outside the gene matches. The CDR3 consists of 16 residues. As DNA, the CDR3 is TGTGCCAGCAGTGACTCGGGGGGGAGCTCCTACAATGAGCAGTTCTTC. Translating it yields CASSDSGGSSYNEQFF.

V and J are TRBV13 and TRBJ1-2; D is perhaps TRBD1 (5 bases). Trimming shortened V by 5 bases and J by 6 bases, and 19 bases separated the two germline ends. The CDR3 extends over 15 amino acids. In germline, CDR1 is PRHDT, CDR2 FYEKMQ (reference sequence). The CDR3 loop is CASSLAGAKVDGYTF. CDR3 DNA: TGTGCCAGCAGCCTCGCTGGGGCTAAGGTGGATGGCTACACCTTC.

CDR3 region: CASSFTTGDTGELFF. Here the CDR3 DNA reads TGTGCCAGCAGCTTCACGACAGGGGACACCGGGGAGCTGTTTTTT. The chain combines TRBV7-3 with TRBJ2-2; 8 positions match TRBD1. CDR3 length: 15 amino acids. CDR1 and CDR2 (germline): SGHTA, FQGTGA. Losses at the gene ends were 3 bases for V and 3 bases for J; bases not matched to a gene: 3.

In nucleotides, the CDR3 is TGTGCCAGCAGCCTCCATTCCGGGACAGCACCAGCCTACGAGCAGTACTTC. This sequence encodes CASSLHSGTAPAYEQYF. The V and J genes are TRBV7-6 and TRBJ2-7; TRBD1 matches at 7 bases. CDR3 length equals 17 residues. Trimming took 5 bases from V and 2 from J; bases not matched to a gene: 15. The V gene's germline CDR1 is SGHVS and CDR2 FNYEAQ.

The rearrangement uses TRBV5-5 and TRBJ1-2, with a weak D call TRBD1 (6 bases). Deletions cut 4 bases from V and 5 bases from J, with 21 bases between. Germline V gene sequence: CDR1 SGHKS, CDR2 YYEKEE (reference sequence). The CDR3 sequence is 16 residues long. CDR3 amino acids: CASSPESTGKGYGYTF. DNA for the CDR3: TGTGCCAGCAGCCCTGAGTCTACAGGGAAGGGATATGGCTACACCTTC.

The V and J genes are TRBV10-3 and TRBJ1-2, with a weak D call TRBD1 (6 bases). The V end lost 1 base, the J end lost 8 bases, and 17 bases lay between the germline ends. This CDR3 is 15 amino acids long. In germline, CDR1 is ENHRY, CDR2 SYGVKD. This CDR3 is CAISELQGIKSGYTF. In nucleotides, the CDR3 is TGTGCCATCAGTGAGTTACAGGGAATTAAGTCGGGCTACACCTTC.

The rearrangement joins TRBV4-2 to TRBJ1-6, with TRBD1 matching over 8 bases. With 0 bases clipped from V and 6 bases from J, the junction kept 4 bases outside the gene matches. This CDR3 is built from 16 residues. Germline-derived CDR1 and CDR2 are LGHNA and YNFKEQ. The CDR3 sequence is CASSQDRTGINSPLHF. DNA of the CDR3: TGTGCCAGCAGCCAAGATAGGACAGGGATTAATTCACCCCTCCACTTT.

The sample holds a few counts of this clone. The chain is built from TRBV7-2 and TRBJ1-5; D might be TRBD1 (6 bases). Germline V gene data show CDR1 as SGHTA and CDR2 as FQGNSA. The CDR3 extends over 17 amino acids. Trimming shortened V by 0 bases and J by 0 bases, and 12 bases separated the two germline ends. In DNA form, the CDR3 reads TGTGCCAGCAGCTTAGCTTGGGGGCCCTATAGCAATCAGCCCCAGCATTTT. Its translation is CASSLAWGPYSNQPQHF.

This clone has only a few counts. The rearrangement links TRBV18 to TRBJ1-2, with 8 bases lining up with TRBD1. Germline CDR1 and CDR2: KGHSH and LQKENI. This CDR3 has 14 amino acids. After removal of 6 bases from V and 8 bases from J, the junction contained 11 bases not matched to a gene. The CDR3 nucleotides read TGTGCCAGCTCCCTGGACAGGGCCACCGGGGGCTACACCTTC. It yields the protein CASSLDRATGGYTF.

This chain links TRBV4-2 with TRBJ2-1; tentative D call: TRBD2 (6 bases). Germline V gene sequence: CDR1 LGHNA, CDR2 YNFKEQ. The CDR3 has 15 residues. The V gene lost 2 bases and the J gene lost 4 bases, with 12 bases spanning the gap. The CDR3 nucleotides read TGTGCCAGCAGCCAAATTAGCGGCCAATACAATGAGCAGTTCTTC. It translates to CASSQISGQYNEQFF.

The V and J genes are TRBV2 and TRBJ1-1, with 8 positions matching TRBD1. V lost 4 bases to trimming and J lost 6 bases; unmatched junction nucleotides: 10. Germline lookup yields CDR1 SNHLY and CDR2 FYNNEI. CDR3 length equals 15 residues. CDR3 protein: CASSADRAAGAEAFF. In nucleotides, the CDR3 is TGTGCCAGCAGTGCGGACAGGGCGGCCGGGGCTGAAGCTTTCTTT. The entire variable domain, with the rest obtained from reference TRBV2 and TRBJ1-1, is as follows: EPEVTQTPSHQVTQMGQEVILRCVPISNHLYFYWYRQILGQKVEFLVSFYNNEISEKSEIFDDQFSVERPDGSNFTLKIRSTKLEDSAMYFCASSADRAAGAEAFFGQGTRLTVV.

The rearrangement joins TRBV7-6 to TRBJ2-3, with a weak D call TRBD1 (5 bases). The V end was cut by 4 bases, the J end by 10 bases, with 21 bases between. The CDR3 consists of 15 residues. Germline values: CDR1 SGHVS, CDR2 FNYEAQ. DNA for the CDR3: TGTGCCAGCAGCTCCAGGAAGGGGTTACCTGACTCGCAGTATTTT. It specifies CASSSRKGLPDSQYF. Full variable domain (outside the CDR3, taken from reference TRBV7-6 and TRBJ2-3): GAGVSQSPRYKVTKRGQDVALRCDPISGHVSLYWYRQALGQGPEFLTYFNYEAQQDKSGLPNDRFSAERPEGSISTLTIQRTEQRDSAMYRCASSSRKGLPDSQYFGPGTRLTVL.

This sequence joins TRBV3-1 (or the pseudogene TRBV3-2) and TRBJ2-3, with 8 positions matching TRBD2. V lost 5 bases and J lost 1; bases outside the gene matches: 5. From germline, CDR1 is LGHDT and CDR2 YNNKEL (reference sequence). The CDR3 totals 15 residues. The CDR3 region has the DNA TGTGCCAGCAGCAACCAAGCGGGAGGCACAGATACGCAGTATTTT. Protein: CASSNQAGGTDTQYF.

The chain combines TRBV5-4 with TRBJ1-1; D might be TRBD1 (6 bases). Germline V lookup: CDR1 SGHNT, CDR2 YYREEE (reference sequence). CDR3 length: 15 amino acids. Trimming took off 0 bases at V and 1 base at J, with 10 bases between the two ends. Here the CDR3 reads CASSLDAGANTEAFF. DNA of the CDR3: TGTGCCAGCAGCTTGGACGCAGGGGCGAACACTGAAGCTTTCTTT.

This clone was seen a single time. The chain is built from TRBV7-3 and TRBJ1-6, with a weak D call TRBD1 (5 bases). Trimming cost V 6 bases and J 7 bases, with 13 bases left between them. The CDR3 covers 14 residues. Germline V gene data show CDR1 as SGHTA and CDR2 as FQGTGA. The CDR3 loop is CASRESGGNSPLHF. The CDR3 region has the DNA TGTGCCAGCAGGGAATCGGGGGGGAATTCACCCCTCCACTTT.

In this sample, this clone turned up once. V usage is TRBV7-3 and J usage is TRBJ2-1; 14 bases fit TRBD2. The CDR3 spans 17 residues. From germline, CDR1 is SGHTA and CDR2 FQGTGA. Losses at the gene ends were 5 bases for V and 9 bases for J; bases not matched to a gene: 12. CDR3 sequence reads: CASSPPGLAGVLGEQFF. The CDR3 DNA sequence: TGTGCCAGCAGCCCCCCGGGACTAGCGGGAGTGCTGGGTGAGCAGTTCTTC.

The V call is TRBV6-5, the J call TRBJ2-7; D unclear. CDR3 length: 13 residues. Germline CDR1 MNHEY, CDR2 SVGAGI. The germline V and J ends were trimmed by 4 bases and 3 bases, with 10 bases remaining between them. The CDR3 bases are TGTGCCAGCAGTTCGCCAGTGATCTACGAGCAGTACTTC. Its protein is CASSSPVIYEQYF.

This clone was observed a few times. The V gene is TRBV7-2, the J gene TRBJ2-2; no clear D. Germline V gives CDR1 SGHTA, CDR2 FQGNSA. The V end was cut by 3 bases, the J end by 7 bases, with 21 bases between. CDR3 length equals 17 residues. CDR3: CASSFSRSKAQVGELFF. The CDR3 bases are TGTGCCAGCAGCTTCTCAAGAAGTAAGGCGCAGGTCGGGGAGCTGTTTTTT. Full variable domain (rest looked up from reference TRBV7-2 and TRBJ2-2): GAGVSQSPSNKVTEKGKDVELRCDPISGHTALYWYRQSLGQGLEFLIYFQGNSAPDKSGLPSDRFSAERTGGSVSTLTIQRTQQEDSAVYLCASSFSRSKAQVGELFFGEGSRLTVL.

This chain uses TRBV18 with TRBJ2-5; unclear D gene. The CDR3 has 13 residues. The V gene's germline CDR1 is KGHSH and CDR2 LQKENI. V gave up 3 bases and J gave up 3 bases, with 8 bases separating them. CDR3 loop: CASSPSSKETQYF. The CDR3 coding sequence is TGTGCCAGCTCACCGTCCAGTAAAGAGACCCAGTACTTC.

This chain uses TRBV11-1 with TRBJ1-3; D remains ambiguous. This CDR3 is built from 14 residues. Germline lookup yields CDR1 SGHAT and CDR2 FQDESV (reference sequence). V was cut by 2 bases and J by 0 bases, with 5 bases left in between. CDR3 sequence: CASSLLNSGNTIYF. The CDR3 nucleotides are TGTGCCAGCAGCTTACTAAACTCTGGAAACACCATATATTTT.

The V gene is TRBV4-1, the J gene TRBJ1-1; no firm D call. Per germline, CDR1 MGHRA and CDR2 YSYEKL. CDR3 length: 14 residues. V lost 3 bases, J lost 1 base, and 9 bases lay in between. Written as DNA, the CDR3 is TGCGCCAGCAGCCAGGCAGAACGGAACACTGAAGCTTTCTTT. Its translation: CASSQAERNTEAFF.

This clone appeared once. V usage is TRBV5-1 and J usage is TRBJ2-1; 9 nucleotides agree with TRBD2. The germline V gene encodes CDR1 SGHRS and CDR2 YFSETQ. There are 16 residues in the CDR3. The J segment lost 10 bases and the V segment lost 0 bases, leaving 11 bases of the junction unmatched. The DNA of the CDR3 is TGCGCCAGCAGCTTGGCTCCAGCGGGAGGTCCTACGGAGCAGTTCTTC. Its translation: CASSLAPAGGPTEQFF.

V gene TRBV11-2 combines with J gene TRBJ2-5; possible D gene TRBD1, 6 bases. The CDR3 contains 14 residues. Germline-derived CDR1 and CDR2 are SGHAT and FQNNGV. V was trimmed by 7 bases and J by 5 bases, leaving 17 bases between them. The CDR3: CASTRQAAGETQYF. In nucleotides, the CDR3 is TGTGCCAGCACCCGACAGGCCGCAGGGGAGACCCAGTACTTC.

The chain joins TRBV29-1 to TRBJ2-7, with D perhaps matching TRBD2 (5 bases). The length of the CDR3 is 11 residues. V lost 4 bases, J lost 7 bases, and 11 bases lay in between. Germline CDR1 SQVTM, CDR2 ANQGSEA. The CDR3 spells CSVGGPGEQYF. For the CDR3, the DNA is TGCAGCGTTGGCGGGCCGGGGGAGCAGTACTTC.

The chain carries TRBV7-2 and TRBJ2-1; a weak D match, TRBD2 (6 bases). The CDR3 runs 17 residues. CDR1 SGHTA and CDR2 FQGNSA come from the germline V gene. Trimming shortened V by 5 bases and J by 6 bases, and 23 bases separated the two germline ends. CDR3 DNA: TGTGCCAGCAGCCAAGGGCGCGGGTCCGGGGGAGCCAATGAGCAGTTCTTC. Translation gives CASSQGRGSGGANEQFF.

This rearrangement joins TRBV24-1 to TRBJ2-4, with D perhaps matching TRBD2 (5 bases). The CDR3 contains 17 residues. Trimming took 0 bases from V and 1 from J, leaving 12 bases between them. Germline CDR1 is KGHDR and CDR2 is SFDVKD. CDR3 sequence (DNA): TGTGCCACCAGTGATTTGTTGGACTCCCAGGCCAAAAACATTCAGTACTTC. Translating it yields CATSDLLDSQAKNIQYF.

The CDR3: CASSEGTSNSNEQFF. The DNA of the CDR3 is TGCGCCAGCAGCGAGGGGACTAGCAATAGTAATGAGCAGTTCTTC. The chain links TRBV5-1 to TRBJ2-1; 9 bases line up with TRBD2. This CDR3 comprises 15 residues. V dropped 4 bases and J dropped 7; count of bases not matched to a gene: 9. The germline gives CDR1 SGHRS, CDR2 YFSETQ.

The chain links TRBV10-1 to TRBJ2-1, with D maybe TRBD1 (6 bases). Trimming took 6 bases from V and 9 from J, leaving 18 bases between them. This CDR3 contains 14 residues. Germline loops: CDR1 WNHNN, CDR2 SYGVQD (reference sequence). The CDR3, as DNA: TGCGCCAGCAGACCCGGACAGCTGAAAGGTGAGCAGTTCTTC. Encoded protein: CASRPGQLKGEQFF.